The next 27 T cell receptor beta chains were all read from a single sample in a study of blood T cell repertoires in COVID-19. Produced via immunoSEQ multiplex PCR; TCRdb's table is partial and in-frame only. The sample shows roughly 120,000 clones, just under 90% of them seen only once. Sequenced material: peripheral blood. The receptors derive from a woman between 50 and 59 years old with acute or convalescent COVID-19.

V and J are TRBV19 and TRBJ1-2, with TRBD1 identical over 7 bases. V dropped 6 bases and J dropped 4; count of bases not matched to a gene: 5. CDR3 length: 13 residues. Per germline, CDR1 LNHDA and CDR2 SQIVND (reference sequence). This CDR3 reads CASSRGQTYGYTF. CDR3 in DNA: TGTGCCAGTAGCAGGGGACAGACCTATGGCTACACCTTC.

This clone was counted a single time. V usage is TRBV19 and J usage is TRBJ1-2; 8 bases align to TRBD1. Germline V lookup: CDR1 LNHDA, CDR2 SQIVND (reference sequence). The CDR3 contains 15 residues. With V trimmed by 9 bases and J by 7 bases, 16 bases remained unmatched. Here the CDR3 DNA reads TGTGCCAGCGCCGCCTGGACAGGGTATTCTAGTGGCTACACCTTC. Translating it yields CASAAWTGYSSGYTF.

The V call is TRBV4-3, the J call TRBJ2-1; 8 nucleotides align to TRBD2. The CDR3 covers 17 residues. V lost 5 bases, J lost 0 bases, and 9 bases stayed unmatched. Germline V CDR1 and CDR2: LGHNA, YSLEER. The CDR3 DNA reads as TGCGCCAGCAGCTTCCTTAGCGGGAAAAGCTCCTACAATGAGCAGTTCTTC. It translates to CASSFLSGKSSYNEQFF.

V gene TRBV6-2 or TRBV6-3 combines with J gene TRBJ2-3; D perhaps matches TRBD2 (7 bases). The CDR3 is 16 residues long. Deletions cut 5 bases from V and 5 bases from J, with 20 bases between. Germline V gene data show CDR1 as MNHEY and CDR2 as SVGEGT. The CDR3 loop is CASSAPPGGRGDTQYF. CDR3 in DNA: TGTGCCAGCAGTGCCCCGCCCGGGGGGCGTGGAGATACGCAGTATTTT.

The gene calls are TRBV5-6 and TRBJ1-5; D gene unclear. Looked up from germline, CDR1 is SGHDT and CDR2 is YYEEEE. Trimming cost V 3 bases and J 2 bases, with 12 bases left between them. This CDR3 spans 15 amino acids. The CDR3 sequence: CASSSGYTGNQPQHF. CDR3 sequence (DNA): TGTGCCAGCAGCTCGGGATACACGGGCAATCAGCCCCAGCATTTT.

In nucleotides, the CDR3 is TGTGCCAGCAGTTTTATAAACAATGAGCAGTTCTTC. This translates into CASSFINNEQFF. The gene calls are TRBV27 and TRBJ2-1; the D is unclear. With 3 bases removed from V and 5 bases from J, the gap between germline ends came to 5 bases. CDR1 and CDR2 from the germline V gene are MNHEY and SMNVEV (reference sequence). The CDR3 runs to 12 residues.

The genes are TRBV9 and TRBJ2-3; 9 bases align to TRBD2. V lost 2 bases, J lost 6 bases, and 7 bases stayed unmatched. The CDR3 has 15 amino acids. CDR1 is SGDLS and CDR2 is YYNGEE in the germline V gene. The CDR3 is CASSVGSGGYDTQYF. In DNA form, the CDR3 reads TGTGCCAGCAGCGTCGGTAGCGGGGGTTATGATACGCAGTATTTT.

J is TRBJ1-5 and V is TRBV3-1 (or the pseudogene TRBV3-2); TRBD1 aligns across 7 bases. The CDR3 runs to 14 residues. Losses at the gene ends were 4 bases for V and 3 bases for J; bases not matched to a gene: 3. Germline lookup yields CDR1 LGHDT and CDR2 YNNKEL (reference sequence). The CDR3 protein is CASSPGGHNQPQHF. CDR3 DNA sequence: TGTGCCAGCAGCCCAGGGGGGCACAATCAGCCCCAGCATTTT.

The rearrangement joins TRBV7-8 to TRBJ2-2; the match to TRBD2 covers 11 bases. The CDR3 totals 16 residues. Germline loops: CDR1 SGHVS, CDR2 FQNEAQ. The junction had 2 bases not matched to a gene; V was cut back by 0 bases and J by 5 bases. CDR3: CASSLAIAGGTGELFF. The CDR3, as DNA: TGTGCCAGCAGCTTAGCAATAGCGGGGGGGACCGGGGAGCTGTTTTTT.

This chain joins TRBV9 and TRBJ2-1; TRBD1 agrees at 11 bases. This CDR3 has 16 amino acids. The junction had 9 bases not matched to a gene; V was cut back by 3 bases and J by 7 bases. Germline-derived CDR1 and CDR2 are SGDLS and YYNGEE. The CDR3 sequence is CASSETGTGGFNEQFF. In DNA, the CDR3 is TGTGCCAGCAGCGAAACCGGGACAGGGGGTTTTAATGAGCAGTTCTTC. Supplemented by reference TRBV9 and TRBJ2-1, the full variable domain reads DSGVTQTPKHLITATGQRVTLRCSPRSGDLSVYWYQQSLDQGLQFLIQYYNGEERAKGNILERFSAQQFPDLHSELNLSSLELGDSALYFCASSETGTGGFNEQFFGPGTRLTVL.

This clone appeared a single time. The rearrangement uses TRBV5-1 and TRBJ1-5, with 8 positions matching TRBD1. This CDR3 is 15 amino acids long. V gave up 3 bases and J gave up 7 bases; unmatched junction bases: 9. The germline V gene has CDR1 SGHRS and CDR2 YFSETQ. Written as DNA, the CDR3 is TGCGCCAGCAGCTGGACAGGGTCAATGGAACAGCCCCAGCATTTT. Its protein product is CASSWTGSMEQPQHF.

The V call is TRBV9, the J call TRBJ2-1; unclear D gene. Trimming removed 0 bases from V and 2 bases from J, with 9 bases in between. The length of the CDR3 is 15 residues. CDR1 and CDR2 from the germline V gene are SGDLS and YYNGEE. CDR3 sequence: CASSVGHTAYNEQFF. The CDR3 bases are TGTGCCAGCAGCGTAGGTCACACAGCCTACAATGAGCAGTTCTTC. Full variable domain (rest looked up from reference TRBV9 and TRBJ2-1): DSGVTQTPKHLITATGQRVTLRCSPRSGDLSVYWYQQSLDQGLQFLIQYYNGEERAKGNILERFSAQQFPDLHSELNLSSLELGDSALYFCASSVGHTAYNEQFFGPGTRLTVL.

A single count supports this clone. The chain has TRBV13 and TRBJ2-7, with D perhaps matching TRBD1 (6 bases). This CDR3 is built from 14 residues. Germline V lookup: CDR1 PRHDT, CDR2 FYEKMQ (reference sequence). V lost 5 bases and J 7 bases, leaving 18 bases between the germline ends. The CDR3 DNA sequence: TGTGCCAGCAGCCCGGGGACATCCAAGGGGGAGCAGTACTTC. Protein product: CASSPGTSKGEQYF.

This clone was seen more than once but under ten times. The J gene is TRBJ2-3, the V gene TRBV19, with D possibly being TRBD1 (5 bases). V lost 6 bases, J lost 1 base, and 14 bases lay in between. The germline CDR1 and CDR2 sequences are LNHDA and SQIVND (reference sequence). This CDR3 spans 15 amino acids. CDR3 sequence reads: CASRRQFFGTDTQYF. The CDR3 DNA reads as TGTGCCAGTAGAAGACAGTTTTTTGGCACAGATACGCAGTATTTT.

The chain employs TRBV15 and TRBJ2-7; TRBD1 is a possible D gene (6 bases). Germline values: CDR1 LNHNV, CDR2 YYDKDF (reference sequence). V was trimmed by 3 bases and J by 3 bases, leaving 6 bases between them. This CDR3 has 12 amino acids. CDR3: CATSRDSYEQYF. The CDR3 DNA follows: TGTGCCACCAGCAGGGACAGCTACGAGCAGTACTTC.

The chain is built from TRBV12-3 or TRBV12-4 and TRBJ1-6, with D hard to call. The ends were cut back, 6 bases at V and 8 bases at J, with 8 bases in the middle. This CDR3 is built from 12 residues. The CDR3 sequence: CASSPGYSPLHF. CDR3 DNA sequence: TGTGCCAGCAGCCCGGGTTATTCACCCCTCCACTTT.

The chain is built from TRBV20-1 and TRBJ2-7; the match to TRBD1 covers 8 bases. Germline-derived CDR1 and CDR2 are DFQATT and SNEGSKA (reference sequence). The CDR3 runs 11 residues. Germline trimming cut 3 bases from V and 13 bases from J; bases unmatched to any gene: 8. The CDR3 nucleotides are TGCAGTGCTAGTACCCAGGGGGCTCTCTACTTC. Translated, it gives CSASTQGALYF.

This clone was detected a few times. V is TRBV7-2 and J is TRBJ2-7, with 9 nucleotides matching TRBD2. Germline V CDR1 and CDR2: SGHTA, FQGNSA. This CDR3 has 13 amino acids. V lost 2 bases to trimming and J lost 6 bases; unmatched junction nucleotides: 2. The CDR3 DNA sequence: TGTGCCAGCAGCTTAAGTAGCGGGAGCGAGCAGTACTTC. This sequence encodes CASSLSSGSEQYF.

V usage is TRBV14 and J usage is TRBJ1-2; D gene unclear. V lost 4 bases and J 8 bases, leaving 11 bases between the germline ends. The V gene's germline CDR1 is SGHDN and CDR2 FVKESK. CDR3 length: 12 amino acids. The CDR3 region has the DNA TGTGCCAGCAGCCCATATGACTGGGGCTACACCTTC. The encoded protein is CASSPYDWGYTF.

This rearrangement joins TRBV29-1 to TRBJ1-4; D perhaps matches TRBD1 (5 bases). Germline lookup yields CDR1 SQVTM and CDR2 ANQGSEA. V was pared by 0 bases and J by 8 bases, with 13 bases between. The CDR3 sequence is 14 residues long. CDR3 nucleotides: TGCAGCGTTGAAGAGATAGGGGTTAGGGAAAAACTGTTTTTT. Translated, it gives CSVEEIGVREKLFF.

CDR3 amino acids: CASSRLGQNYGYTF. CDR3 coding DNA: TGTGCCAGCAGCCGCCTGGGACAGAACTATGGCTACACCTTC. The chain employs TRBV6-2 or TRBV6-3 and TRBJ1-2; 7 bases are a match to TRBD1. V trimming: 6 bases; J trimming: 2 bases; junction bases outside the gene matches: 6. CDR3 length: 14 amino acids. Looked up from germline, CDR1 is MNHEY and CDR2 is SVGEGT.

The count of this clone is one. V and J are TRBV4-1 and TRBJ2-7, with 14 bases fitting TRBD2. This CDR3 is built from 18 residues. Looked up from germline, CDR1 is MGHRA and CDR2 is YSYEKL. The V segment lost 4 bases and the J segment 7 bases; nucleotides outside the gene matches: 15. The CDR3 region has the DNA TGCGCCAGCAGCCTTGGACTAGCGGGAGGCCGAACGCTGGGGGAGCAGTACTTC. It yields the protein CASSLGLAGGRTLGEQYF.

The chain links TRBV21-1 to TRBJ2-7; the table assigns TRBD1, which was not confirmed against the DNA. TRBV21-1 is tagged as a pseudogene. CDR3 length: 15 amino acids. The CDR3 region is CASSTYRGRSYEQYF. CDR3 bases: TGTGCCAGCAGCACGTACAGGGGGAGGTCCTACGAGCAGTACTTC.

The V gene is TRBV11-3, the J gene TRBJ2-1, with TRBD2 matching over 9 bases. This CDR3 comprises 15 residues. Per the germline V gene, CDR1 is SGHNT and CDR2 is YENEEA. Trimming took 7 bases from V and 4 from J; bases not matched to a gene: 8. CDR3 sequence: CASTYSGGQYNEQFF. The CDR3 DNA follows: TGTGCCAGCACCTATAGCGGGGGCCAATACAATGAGCAGTTCTTC.

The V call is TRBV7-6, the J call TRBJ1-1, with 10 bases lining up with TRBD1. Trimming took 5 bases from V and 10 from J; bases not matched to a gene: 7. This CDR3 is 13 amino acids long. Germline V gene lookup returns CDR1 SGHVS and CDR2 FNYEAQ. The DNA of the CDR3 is TGTGCCAGCAGCATGGGACAGGGGAGGAGAGCTTTCTTT. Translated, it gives CASSMGQGRRAFF.

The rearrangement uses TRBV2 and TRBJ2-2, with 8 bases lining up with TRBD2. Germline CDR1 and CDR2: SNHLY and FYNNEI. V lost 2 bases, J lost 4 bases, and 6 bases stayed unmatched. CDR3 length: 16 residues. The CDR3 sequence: CASSEIAGGPTGELFF. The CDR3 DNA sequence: TGTGCCAGCAGTGAAATTGCGGGGGGCCCCACCGGGGAGCTGTTTTTT.

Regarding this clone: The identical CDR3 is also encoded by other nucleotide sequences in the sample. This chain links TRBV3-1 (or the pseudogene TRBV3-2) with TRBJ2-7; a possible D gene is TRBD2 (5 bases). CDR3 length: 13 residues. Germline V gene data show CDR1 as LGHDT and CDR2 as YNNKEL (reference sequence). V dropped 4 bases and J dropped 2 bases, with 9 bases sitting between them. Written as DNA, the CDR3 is TGTGCCAGCAGCCGGGCCGGGACCTACGAGCAGTACTTC. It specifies CASSRAGTYEQYF.